A single sample is the source of the 10 T cell receptor beta chains below, sequenced in a study of T cell responses to AZD1222 COVID-19 vaccine. Measured with immunoSEQ multiplex PCR; TCRdb has only the in-frame clones, and not every one. The sample includes roughly 150,000 clones, around nine tenths of them seen just once. Sequencing was performed on peripheral blood, taken after recovery from COVID-19. The origin of the receptors is an adult who had recovered from COVID-19.

The chain recombines TRBV19 with TRBJ1-6, with D perhaps TRBD1 (5 bases). Germline assignment: CDR1 LNHDA and CDR2 SQIVND (reference sequence). The ends were cut back, 7 bases at V and 6 bases at J, with 16 bases in the middle. The CDR3 extends over 15 amino acids. DNA for the CDR3: TGTGCCAGTACCAACCGACGGGGGGGTAATTCACCCCTCCACTTT. This gives the protein CASTNRRGGNSPLHF.

The chain uses TRBV9 and TRBJ1-3, with 10 nucleotides matching TRBD1. Germline V CDR1 and CDR2: SGDLS, YYNGEE. The CDR3 loop spans 17 amino acids. V trimming: 3 bases; J trimming: 2 bases; junction bases outside the gene matches: 8. The CDR3 is CASSGGTGDFPGNTIYF. The CDR3 DNA sequence: TGTGCCAGCAGCGGAGGGACAGGGGATTTCCCTGGAAACACCATATATTTT.

The V and J genes are TRBV24-1 and TRBJ2-1; TRBD1 agrees at 9 bases. The CDR3 contains 13 residues. The V segment lost 7 bases and the J segment 8 bases; nucleotides outside the gene matches: 5. Germline V gives CDR1 KGHDR, CDR2 SFDVKD. As DNA, the CDR3 is TGTGCCACCAGGGGGACAGGGCTGGATGAGCAGTTCTTC. This codes for CATRGTGLDEQFF.

The chain joins TRBV28 to TRBJ2-1, with TRBD2 matching over 7 bases. There are 15 residues in the CDR3. Trimming at V came to 4 bases and at J to 5 bases, leaving 8 bases not matched to a gene. Germline CDR1 and CDR2: MDHEN and SYDVKM. Here the CDR3 DNA reads TGTGCCAGCAGTTCCCCCCGGGAGGCTGACAATGAGCAGTTCTTC. This encodes CASSSPREADNEQFF.

In DNA form, the CDR3 reads TGTGCCAGCAGTGGGGGGGGTGAAGTTAGCAATCAGCCCCAGCATTTT. It is translated as CASSGGGEVSNQPQHF. The chain uses TRBV25-1 and TRBJ1-5, with D tentatively TRBD1 (5 bases). V was trimmed by 4 bases and J by 0 bases, leaving 13 bases between them. This CDR3 has 16 residues. Germline loops: CDR1 MGHDK, CDR2 SYGVNS.

This chain links TRBV7-6 with TRBJ1-1; 7 bases map to TRBD1. This CDR3 has 15 residues. The J segment lost 2 bases and the V segment lost 5 bases, leaving 8 bases of the junction unmatched. From germline, CDR1 is SGHVS and CDR2 FNYEAQ. This CDR3 is CASSPRQGGNTEAFF. CDR3 sequence (DNA): TGTGCCAGCAGCCCCCGACAGGGAGGAAACACTGAAGCTTTCTTT.

This chain connects TRBV19 to TRBJ2-1, with 9 bases matching TRBD2. The ends lost 9 bases at V and 6 bases at J; junction bases unmatched: 9. CDR1 and CDR2 from the germline V gene are LNHDA and SQIVND (reference sequence). The CDR3 length is 14 residues. In DNA form, the CDR3 reads TGTGCCAGCGCCGGGACTAGCCGTATCAATGAGCAGTTCTTC. This encodes CASAGTSRINEQFF.

In its sample, this clone was seen once. The rearrangement joins TRBV15 to TRBJ1-5; D is possibly TRBD1 (5 bases). The germline V gene encodes CDR1 LNHNV and CDR2 YYDKDF (reference sequence). This CDR3 comprises 12 residues. Trimming pared 4 bases from V and 9 bases from J, leaving 10 bases between. The CDR3 DNA reads as TGTGCCACCAGCACAGGGTCCAGGCCCCAGCATTTT. Encoded protein: CATSTGSRPQHF.

DNA of the CDR3: TGTGCCAGTAGCCCAATGTTCCAGGGGTCTGGCTACACCTTC. Protein product: CASSPMFQGSGYTF. The V and J genes are TRBV19 and TRBJ1-2; the D gene is possibly TRBD1 (6 bases). CDR3 size: 14 residues. With 6 bases removed from V and 7 bases from J, the gap between germline ends came to 18 bases. The germline V gene encodes CDR1 LNHDA and CDR2 SQIVND (reference sequence).

The chain recombines TRBV5-1 with TRBJ2-2; 11 bases fit TRBD1. With V trimmed by 4 bases and J by 4 bases, 6 bases remained unmatched. The CDR3 consists of 16 residues. Germline CDR1 reads SGHRS; CDR2 reads YFSETQ. The CDR3 loop reads CASSPGTGGATGELFF. Here the CDR3 DNA reads TGCGCCAGCAGCCCTGGGACAGGGGGAGCCACCGGGGAGCTGTTTTTT.